The T cell receptor beta chain under discussion was sequenced for a study of human T cells and chemical hapten exposure. This clonotype has more than one count but fewer than ten. The V gene's germline CDR1 is MNHEY and CDR2 SVGEGT. The CDR3 sequence is 13 residues long. V lost 2 bases and J 4 bases, leaving 8 bases between the germline ends. Time point: patch test 3, about 24 weeks after DPC sensitization. Treatment specified: therapeutic diphenylcyclopropenone sensitization with weekly scalp DPC. In the library, unique molecular identifiers were attached to individual cDNA molecules. TCRdb re-called the RACE reads with MiXCR, one entry per CDR3 protein. The profile shows roughly 97,000 distinct CDR3 sequences, roughly a quarter of them singletons.

The clonotype comes from a man in his forties or fifties with alopecia areata. Some clones in this sample may be carry-over from other donors' samples. This specimen consisted of whole blood, obtained in connection with sensitization to the hapten diphenylcyclopropenone (DPC). The chain uses TRBV6-2 or TRBV6-3 and TRBJ1-1, with D uncertain. The CDR3 is CASSYPGATEAFF. DNA of the CDR3: TGTGCCAGCAGTTACCCCGGAGCCACTGAAGCTTTCTTT.